The clone carrying this T cell receptor beta chain has more than one count but fewer than ten. The antigen remains unidentified. This record belongs to a study of CD8 T cells in ankylosing spondylitis. The authors made TCR beta libraries by quantitative 5'-RACE with molecular barcodes. Using its own MiXCR run on the 5' RACE reads, TCRdb lists one record per CDR3 protein. This sample has around 94,000 distinct CDR3 sequences; around 8.3% occur once, and the top ten carry 30%. Germline CDR1 reads SGHRS; CDR2 reads YFSETQ. With 0 bases removed from V and 4 bases from J, the gap between germline ends came to 14 bases. The CDR3 has 15 residues. Study outcomes and limitations: Reports of some motif variants in reactive arthritis synovial fluid and blood predate this one. Significant enrichment of disease-linked clones was reportedly seen in matched ankylosing spondylitis synovial fluid. CD8+ by phenotype, disease-linked clones were relatively rare in peripheral blood. Typical of ankylosing spondylitis blood, it appeared, was a TCR beta motif of under 10 highly homologous variants.

The TCR was taken from a male donor with ankylosing spondylitis. This chain joins TRBV5-1 and TRBJ2-7; maybe TRBD1 (5 bases). Material: blood, either unsorted or a sorted T cell fraction (not recorded which). CDR3 nucleotides: TGCGCCAGCAGCTTGGATGGACAACTTATGTACGAGCAGTACTTC. Translation gives CASSLDGQLMYEQYF.